Presented here are 5 T cell receptor beta chains from one specimen sequenced in a study of blood T cell repertoires in COVID-19. Libraries were prepared by immunoSEQ multiplex PCR; TCRdb keeps only in-frame clonotypes and omits some of them. The data contain about 190,000 clones, nearly 90% of them singletons. Sequenced material: peripheral blood. These receptors were collected from a man aged 55 to 70 with active or convalescent COVID-19.

The CDR3 region is CASSVGEGALANYGYTF. The CDR3 bases are TGTGCCAGCAGCGTAGGAGAGGGGGCTTTAGCTAACTATGGCTACACCTTC. The V and J genes are TRBV9 and TRBJ1-2; 7 nucleotides align to TRBD1. The CDR3 is 17 residues long. With 0 bases clipped from V and 0 bases from J, the junction kept 8 bases outside the gene matches. Germline lookup yields CDR1 SGDLS and CDR2 YYNGEE. The whole variable domain, remainder taken from reference TRBV9 and TRBJ1-2, is DSGVTQTPKHLITATGQRVTLRCSPRSGDLSVYWYQQSLDQGLQFLIQYYNGEERAKGNILERFSAQQFPDLHSELNLSSLELGDSALYFCASSVGEGALANYGYTFGSGTRLTVV.

V gene TRBV6-5 combines with J gene TRBJ2-2; tentatively, D is TRBD2 (6 bases). In germline, CDR1 is MNHEY, CDR2 SVGAGI. V was trimmed by 8 bases and J by 1 base, leaving 11 bases between them. The CDR3 consists of 14 residues. Written as DNA, the CDR3 is TGTGCCAGCCGGTTGCGGGGGAACACCGGGGAGCTGTTTTTT. Encoded protein: CASRLRGNTGELFF.

V usage is TRBV6-1 and J usage is TRBJ2-3; TRBD2 matches 8 bases. V was pared by 2 bases and J by 3 bases, with 7 bases of the junction left unmatched. Germline assignment: CDR1 MNHNS and CDR2 SASEGT. The CDR3 is 16 amino acids. Written as DNA, the CDR3 is TGTGCCAGCAGTGAAACTAGCGGACGGCGGACAGATACGCAGTATTTT. This sequence encodes CASSETSGRRTDTQYF.

The chain couples TRBV2 to TRBJ2-3; 11 nucleotides match TRBD2. The CDR3 extends over 14 amino acids. After removal of 7 bases from V and 2 bases from J, the junction contained 2 bases not matched to a gene. Germline lookup yields CDR1 SNHLY and CDR2 FYNNEI. CDR3: CASMTSGVTDTQYF. For the CDR3, the DNA is TGTGCCAGCATGACTAGCGGGGTCACAGATACGCAGTATTTT.

This clone occurred once. The chain recombines TRBV25-1 with TRBJ2-7; 8 nucleotides match TRBD2. This CDR3 comprises 16 residues. Germline lookup yields CDR1 MGHDK and CDR2 SYGVNS. With 4 bases clipped from V and 7 bases from J, the junction kept 15 bases outside the gene matches. Here the CDR3 reads CASSGGKRGFKREQYF. The CDR3 DNA reads as TGTGCCAGCAGTGGAGGGAAGCGGGGGTTCAAACGGGAGCAGTACTTC.